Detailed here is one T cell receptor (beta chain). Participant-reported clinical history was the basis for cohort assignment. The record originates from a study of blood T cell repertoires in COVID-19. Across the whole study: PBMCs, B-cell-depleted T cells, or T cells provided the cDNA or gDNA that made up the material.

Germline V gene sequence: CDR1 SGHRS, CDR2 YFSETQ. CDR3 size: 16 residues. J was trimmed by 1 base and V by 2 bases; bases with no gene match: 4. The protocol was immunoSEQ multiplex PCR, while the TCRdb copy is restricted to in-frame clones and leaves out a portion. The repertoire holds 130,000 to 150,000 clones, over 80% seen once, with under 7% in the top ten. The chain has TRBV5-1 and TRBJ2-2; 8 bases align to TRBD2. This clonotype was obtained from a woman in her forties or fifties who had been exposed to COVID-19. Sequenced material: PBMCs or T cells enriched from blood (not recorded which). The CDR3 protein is CASSFREGGNTGELFF. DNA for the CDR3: TGCGCCAGCAGCTTCCGGGAGGGAGGGAACACCGGGGAGCTGTTTTTT. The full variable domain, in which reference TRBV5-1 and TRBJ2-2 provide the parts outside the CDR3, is KAGVTQTPRYLIKTRGQQVTLSCSPISGHRSVSWYQQTPGQGLQFLFEYFSETQRNKGNFPGRFSGRQFSNSRSEMNVSTLELGDSALYLCASSFREGGNTGELFFGEGSRLTVL.